Each of the 29 T cell receptor beta chains below was sequenced from the same sample in a study of Graves' ophthalmopathy and Graves' hyperthyroidism. As the template, RNA transcripts were used to amplify TCR beta CDR3 regions. An initial RT-PCR round employing HTBI primers preceded a second-round multiplex PCR. Each CDR3 protein gets one entry after TCRdb re-called the multiplex PCR reads with MiXCR. The data hold about 210,000 distinct CDR3 sequences, with about 32% observed a single time. Sample: peripheral blood. The receptors were sampled from a man aged 45-65 years with Graves' ophthalmopathy.

This clonotype came up many times. V usage is TRBV28 and J usage is TRBJ1-2; D not resolved. Trimming took 6 bases from V and 3 from J, leaving 11 bases between them. Germline CDR1 MDHEN, CDR2 SYDVKM. The CDR3 consists of 13 residues. The CDR3 DNA follows: TGTGCCAGCAGGCCATCCGGCTACTATGGCTACACCTTC. This translates into CASRPSGYYGYTF.

This clonotype has at least ten counts. The V gene is TRBV12-5, the J gene TRBJ1-2; D is perhaps TRBD1 (5 bases). V dropped 1 base and J dropped 2 bases, with 17 bases sitting between them. The length of the CDR3 is 17 residues. Germline CDR1 and CDR2: LGHNT and FRNRAP. Here the CDR3 reads CASGLASGKKGNYGYTF. CDR3 nucleotide sequence: TGTGCTAGTGGTTTGGCCTCAGGGAAAAAGGGGAACTATGGCTACACCTTC. The whole variable domain, remainder taken from reference TRBV12-5 and TRBJ1-2, is DARVTQTPRHKVTEMGQEVTMRCQPILGHNTVFWYRQTMMQGLELLAYFRNRAPLDDSGMPKDRFSAEMPDATLATLKIQPSEPRDSAVYFCASGLASGKKGNYGYTFGSGTRLTVV.

The genes are TRBV19 and TRBJ1-1, with D hard to call. Germline CDR1 and CDR2: LNHDA and SQIVND (reference sequence). V was clipped by 6 bases and J by 6 bases, with 14 bases between them. The CDR3 has 13 residues. CDR3 DNA: TGTGCCAGTAGGAACAGCGGGATCCCTGAAGCTTTCTTT. Translation: CASRNSGIPEAFF.

Ten or more counts support this clonotype. This sequence joins TRBV6-1 and TRBJ2-7; no firm D call. CDR3 length: 9 amino acids. V dropped 7 bases and J dropped 6 bases, with 4 bases sitting between them. The germline V gene encodes CDR1 MNHNS and CDR2 SASEGT. CDR3 DNA: TGTGCCAGCACGTCCGAGCAGTACTTC. Translation: CASTSEQYF.

This clonotype was recorded many times. The rearrangement links TRBV9 to TRBJ2-7, with 8 bases that match TRBD2. The germline V gene has CDR1 SGDLS and CDR2 YYNGEE. The CDR3 runs to 16 residues. Trimming at V came to 4 bases and at J to 5 bases, leaving 14 bases not matched to a gene. The CDR3 bases are TGTGCCAGCAGCCCACGCGGGAGGTTACAGGCACACGAGCAGTACTTC. This gives the protein CASSPRGRLQAHEQYF. The whole variable domain, remainder taken from reference TRBV9 and TRBJ2-7, is DSGVTQTPKHLITATGQRVTLRCSPRSGDLSVYWYQQSLDQGLQFLIQYYNGEERAKGNILERFSAQQFPDLHSELNLSSLELGDSALYFCASSPRGRLQAHEQYFGPGTRLTVT.

This clonotype was counted ten times or more. The rearrangement links TRBV28 to TRBJ2-7; D ambiguous. The CDR3 is made up of 13 amino acids. Germline lookup yields CDR1 MDHEN and CDR2 SYDVKM. V was clipped by 6 bases and J by 0 bases, with 9 bases between them. In DNA form, the CDR3 reads TGTGCCAGCAGGGGCGGAAGCTCCTACGAGCAGTACTTC. Its protein is CASRGGSSYEQYF.

This clonotype was picked up many times. The gene calls are TRBV6-1 and TRBJ2-5, with 9 bases lining up with TRBD2. Germline CDR1 and CDR2: MNHNS and SASEGT. J was trimmed by 5 bases and V by 6 bases; bases with no gene match: 4. CDR3 length equals 13 residues. The CDR3 DNA sequence: TGTGCCAGCAGCCCCAGCGGGAGGGAGACCCAGTACTTC. Protein product: CASSPSGRETQYF.

The V gene is TRBV19, the J gene TRBJ1-2, with a possible D match to TRBD1 (6 bases). The CDR3 is 15 residues long. Germline values: CDR1 LNHDA, CDR2 SQIVND (reference sequence). V was pared by 7 bases and J by 3 bases, with 18 bases between. The CDR3 bases are TGTGCCAGTAAGGCCAGAGGGGGGCGAGACTATGGCTACACCTTC. Protein product: CASKARGGRDYGYTF.

This clonotype was seen at least ten times. The rearrangement links TRBV19 to TRBJ2-7; TRBD2 agrees at 7 bases. The CDR3 runs 17 residues. Germline trimming cut 4 bases from V and 4 bases from J; bases unmatched to any gene: 16. Germline loops: CDR1 LNHDA, CDR2 SQIVND (reference sequence). The CDR3 protein is CASSTREGIGNMYEQYF. CDR3 sequence (DNA): TGTGCCAGTAGTACGAGGGAGGGGATCGGGAACATGTACGAGCAGTACTTC.

This clonotype was counted at least ten times. The chain couples TRBV2 to TRBJ2-7; TRBD1 matches at 11 bases. V lost 8 bases and J lost 0; bases outside the gene matches: 6. This CDR3 comprises 15 residues. CDR1 SNHLY and CDR2 FYNNEI come from the germline V gene. The DNA for the CDR3 is TGTGCCAGCCAAGGGACAGGGGGTCCCTCCTACGAGCAGTACTTC. Translation gives CASQGTGGPSYEQYF. Combining the CDR3 with reference TRBV2 and TRBJ2-7 gives the whole variable domain EPEVTQTPSHQVTQMGQEVILRCVPISNHLYFYWYRQILGQKVEFLVSFYNNEISEKSEIFDDQFSVERPDGSNFTLKIRSTKLEDSAMYFCASQGTGGPSYEQYFGPGTRLTVT.

This clonotype has at least ten counts. Here the CDR3 reads CASSRAVSNTGELFF. CDR3 DNA: TGTGCCAGCAGCAGAGCCGTTTCGAACACCGGGGAGCTGTTTTTT. The J gene is TRBJ2-2, the V gene TRBV7-3; D not certain. CDR1 and CDR2 (germline): SGHTA, FQGTGA. The CDR3 covers 15 residues. The V and J ends lost 5 bases and 0 bases respectively, with 10 bases between them. The full variable domain, rest sourced from reference TRBV7-3 and TRBJ2-2, is GAGVSQTPSNKVTEKGKYVELRCDPISGHTALYWYRQSLGQGPEFLIYFQGTGAADDSGLPNDRFFAVRPEGSVSTLKIQRTERGDSAVYLCASSRAVSNTGELFFGEGSRLTVL.

This clonotype was picked up many times. J is TRBJ2-7 and V is TRBV10-1; D unresolved. Germline V gene lookup returns CDR1 WNHNN and CDR2 SYGVQD (reference sequence). The CDR3 sequence is 12 residues long. V was pared by 3 bases and J by 3 bases, with 6 bases between. CDR3 protein: CASSDVYYEQYF. As DNA, the CDR3 is TGCGCCAGCAGTGATGTTTACTACGAGCAGTACTTC.

This clonotype was observed at least ten times. The chain joins TRBV27 to TRBJ2-2, with 7 bases fitting TRBD1. Germline V gene data show CDR1 as MNHEY and CDR2 as SMNVEV (reference sequence). The trim removed 5 bases at V and 2 bases at J, leaving 5 bases unmatched. This CDR3 spans 15 amino acids. Written as DNA, the CDR3 is TGTGCCAGCAGTCTGGACAGGACCAACACCGGGGAGCTGTTTTTT. Its translation: CASSLDRTNTGELFF.

This clonotype was picked up many times. V and J are TRBV28 and TRBJ2-2; the D gene is possibly TRBD1 (5 bases). The CDR3 has 13 amino acids. V was shortened by 5 bases and J by 6 bases, with 10 bases between the two germline ends. The germline V gene encodes CDR1 MDHEN and CDR2 SYDVKM. This CDR3 reads CASSTIRAGELFF. The CDR3 DNA follows: TGTGCCAGCAGTACCATCAGGGCCGGGGAGCTGTTTTTT.

This clonotype occurred many times. This chain uses TRBV9 with TRBJ1-6, with D perhaps matching TRBD1 (5 bases). Germline CDR1 is SGDLS and CDR2 is YYNGEE. V was clipped by 2 bases and J by 5 bases, with 11 bases between them. This CDR3 has 15 amino acids. CDR3 nucleotides: TGTGCCAGCAGCGTGCGGGACGGTCATAATTCACCCCTCCACTTT. Its protein is CASSVRDGHNSPLHF. Full variable domain (missing parts from reference TRBV9 and TRBJ1-6): DSGVTQTPKHLITATGQRVTLRCSPRSGDLSVYWYQQSLDQGLQFLIQYYNGEERAKGNILERFSAQQFPDLHSELNLSSLELGDSALYFCASSVRDGHNSPLHFGNGTRLTVT.

CDR3 residues: CASSSRTSEYTGELFF. CDR3 nucleotide sequence: TGCGCCAGCAGCTCTCGGACTAGCGAGTACACCGGGGAGCTGTTTTTT. V usage is TRBV5-1 and J usage is TRBJ2-2, with 9 nucleotides matching TRBD2. Germline V CDR1 and CDR2: SGHRS, YFSETQ. The CDR3 spans 16 residues. The junction had 6 bases not matched to a gene; V was cut back by 3 bases and J by 3 bases.

This clonotype occurred many times. The chain combines TRBV6-1 with TRBJ2-7; 7 positions agree with TRBD2. The CDR3 is made up of 16 amino acids. Germline trimming cut 3 bases from V and 3 bases from J; bases unmatched to any gene: 11. CDR1 is MNHNS and CDR2 is SASEGT in the germline V gene. CDR3 residues: CASSENDRGVFYEQYF. CDR3 DNA: TGTGCCAGCAGTGAGAACGACCGGGGGGTTTTCTACGAGCAGTACTTC.

The chain combines TRBV6-2 or TRBV6-3 with TRBJ1-1; no definite D call. The length of the CDR3 is 15 residues. CDR1 is MNHEY, CDR2 SVGEGT, per germline. Trimming shortened V by 0 bases and J by 5 bases, and 13 bases separated the two germline ends. For the CDR3, the DNA is TGTGCCAGCAGTTACTCTGCCAGTACGGGGACTGAAGCTTTCTTT. Translation: CASSYSASTGTEAFF.

This clonotype came up many times. The DNA for the CDR3 is TGTGCCAGCAGTTTAAGGGATGTCTCTGGGGCCAACGTCCTGACTTTC. Protein sequence: CASSLRDVSGANVLTF. The chain uses TRBV28 and TRBJ2-6; D gene unclear. Between the trimmed V and J ends, which lost 2 bases and 0 bases, there was a span of 8 bases. The CDR3 is 16 residues long. Per germline, CDR1 MDHEN and CDR2 SYDVKM.

In its sample, this clonotype was seen many times. The chain combines TRBV24-1 with TRBJ1-3; D gene ambiguous. V lost 5 bases and J lost 0, with 4 bases in between. The CDR3 runs 13 residues. CDR1 and CDR2 from the germline V gene are KGHDR and SFDVKD. This CDR3 reads CATSAGSGNTIYF. Here the CDR3 DNA reads TGTGCCACCAGTGCCGGCTCTGGAAACACCATATATTTT.

This clonotype was recorded many times. The chain employs TRBV7-9 and TRBJ2-4; TRBD1 might be the D (6 bases). With 5 bases removed from V and 6 bases from J, the gap between germline ends came to 14 bases. Looked up from germline, CDR1 is SEHNR and CDR2 is FQNEAQ (reference sequence). The CDR3 contains 14 residues. The CDR3 nucleotides are TGTGCCAGCAGCACGGGGATACAGGGAAACATTCAGTACTTC. It specifies CASSTGIQGNIQYF.

In its sample, this clonotype was seen many times. The chain combines TRBV7-3 with TRBJ2-2; 8 nucleotides match TRBD1. V lost 0 bases and J lost 3; bases outside the gene matches: 3. Germline CDR1 and CDR2: SGHTA and FQGTGA. The CDR3 spans 16 residues. The CDR3: CASSLTSRGHTGELFF. In DNA, the CDR3 is TGTGCCAGCAGCTTAACGAGCAGGGGGCACACCGGGGAGCTGTTTTTT. The entire variable domain, with the rest obtained from reference TRBV7-3 and TRBJ2-2, is as follows: GAGVSQTPSNKVTEKGKYVELRCDPISGHTALYWYRQSLGQGPEFLIYFQGTGAADDSGLPNDRFFAVRPEGSVSTLKIQRTERGDSAVYLCASSLTSRGHTGELFFGEGSRLTVL.

This chain joins TRBV7-9 and TRBJ2-7, with TRBD2 as a possible D gene (6 bases). Germline CDR1 and CDR2: SEHNR and FQNEAQ (reference sequence). There are 14 residues in the CDR3. V was cut by 0 bases and J by 6 bases, with 12 bases left in between. CDR3 sequence reads: CASSLAHRGGEQYF. CDR3 nucleotide sequence: TGTGCCAGCAGCTTAGCGCACCGGGGAGGCGAGCAGTACTTC.

J is TRBJ2-7 and V is TRBV7-8; D may be TRBD2 (6 bases). The CDR3 loop spans 16 amino acids. The germline V and J ends were trimmed by 2 bases and 7 bases, with 21 bases remaining between them. Germline-derived CDR1 and CDR2 are SGHVS and FQNEAQ. The DNA for the CDR3 is TGTGCCAGCAGCTTATCAGCTGGGAGGTCCCGAGGTGAGCAGTACTTC. The encoded protein is CASSLSAGRSRGEQYF.

There are many counts of this clonotype. The chain employs TRBV6-2 or TRBV6-3 and TRBJ2-5; 10 bases line up with TRBD2. The CDR3 consists of 16 residues. The germline gives CDR1 MNHEY, CDR2 SVGEGT. V lost 4 bases, J lost 0 bases, and 5 bases stayed unmatched. In DNA, the CDR3 is TGTGCCAGCAGTTTCGGACTAGCGGTGTACCAAGAGACCCAGTACTTC. Protein sequence: CASSFGLAVYQETQYF.

This clonotype has a count of ten or more. The rearrangement uses TRBV28 and TRBJ2-7, with 13 bases that match TRBD2. From germline, CDR1 is MDHEN and CDR2 SYDVKM. The trim removed 7 bases at V and 3 bases at J, leaving 9 bases unmatched. The CDR3 runs to 16 residues. CDR3 sequence: CASIRDRLAGGYEQYF. For the CDR3, the DNA is TGTGCCAGCATCCGGGACAGACTAGCGGGAGGCTACGAGCAGTACTTC. The full variable domain, completed using reference TRBV28 and TRBJ2-7, is DVKVTQSSRYLVKRTGEKVFLECVQDMDHENMFWYRQDPGLGLRLIYFSYDVKMKEKGDIPEGYSVSREKKERFSLILESASTNQTSMYLCASIRDRLAGGYEQYFGPGTRLTVT.

This clonotype was detected only a few times. The chain couples TRBV7-6 to TRBJ2-5; 9 nucleotides agree with TRBD1. The length of the CDR3 is 17 residues. V shed 4 bases, J shed 2 bases, and the junction held 11 bases outside the gene matches. The germline V gene encodes CDR1 SGHVS and CDR2 FNYEAQ. The CDR3 DNA follows: TGTGCCAGCAGCTCGTACCCGCCGGACAGGGGACAAGAGACCCAGTACTTC. Translation gives CASSSYPPDRGQETQYF.

This clonotype was recorded many times. The chain uses TRBV10-3 and TRBJ2-7, with TRBD2 matching 8 bases. Losses at the gene ends were 6 bases for V and 7 bases for J; bases not matched to a gene: 14. Looked up from germline, CDR1 is ENHRY and CDR2 is SYGVKD. The CDR3 contains 15 residues. CDR3 residues: CAISPNSGGSGEQYF. The DNA of the CDR3 is TGTGCCATCAGCCCCAACTCGGGGGGGTCGGGTGAGCAGTACTTC.

This clonotype was counted many times. V is TRBV12-3 or TRBV12-4 and J is TRBJ2-7; D may be TRBD1 (5 bases). V lost 6 bases, J lost 1 base, and 10 bases lay in between. The CDR3 extends over 13 amino acids. The CDR3 is CASSDSRSYEQYF. The CDR3 bases are TGTGCCAGCAGCGACAGCCGATCCTACGAGCAGTACTTC.